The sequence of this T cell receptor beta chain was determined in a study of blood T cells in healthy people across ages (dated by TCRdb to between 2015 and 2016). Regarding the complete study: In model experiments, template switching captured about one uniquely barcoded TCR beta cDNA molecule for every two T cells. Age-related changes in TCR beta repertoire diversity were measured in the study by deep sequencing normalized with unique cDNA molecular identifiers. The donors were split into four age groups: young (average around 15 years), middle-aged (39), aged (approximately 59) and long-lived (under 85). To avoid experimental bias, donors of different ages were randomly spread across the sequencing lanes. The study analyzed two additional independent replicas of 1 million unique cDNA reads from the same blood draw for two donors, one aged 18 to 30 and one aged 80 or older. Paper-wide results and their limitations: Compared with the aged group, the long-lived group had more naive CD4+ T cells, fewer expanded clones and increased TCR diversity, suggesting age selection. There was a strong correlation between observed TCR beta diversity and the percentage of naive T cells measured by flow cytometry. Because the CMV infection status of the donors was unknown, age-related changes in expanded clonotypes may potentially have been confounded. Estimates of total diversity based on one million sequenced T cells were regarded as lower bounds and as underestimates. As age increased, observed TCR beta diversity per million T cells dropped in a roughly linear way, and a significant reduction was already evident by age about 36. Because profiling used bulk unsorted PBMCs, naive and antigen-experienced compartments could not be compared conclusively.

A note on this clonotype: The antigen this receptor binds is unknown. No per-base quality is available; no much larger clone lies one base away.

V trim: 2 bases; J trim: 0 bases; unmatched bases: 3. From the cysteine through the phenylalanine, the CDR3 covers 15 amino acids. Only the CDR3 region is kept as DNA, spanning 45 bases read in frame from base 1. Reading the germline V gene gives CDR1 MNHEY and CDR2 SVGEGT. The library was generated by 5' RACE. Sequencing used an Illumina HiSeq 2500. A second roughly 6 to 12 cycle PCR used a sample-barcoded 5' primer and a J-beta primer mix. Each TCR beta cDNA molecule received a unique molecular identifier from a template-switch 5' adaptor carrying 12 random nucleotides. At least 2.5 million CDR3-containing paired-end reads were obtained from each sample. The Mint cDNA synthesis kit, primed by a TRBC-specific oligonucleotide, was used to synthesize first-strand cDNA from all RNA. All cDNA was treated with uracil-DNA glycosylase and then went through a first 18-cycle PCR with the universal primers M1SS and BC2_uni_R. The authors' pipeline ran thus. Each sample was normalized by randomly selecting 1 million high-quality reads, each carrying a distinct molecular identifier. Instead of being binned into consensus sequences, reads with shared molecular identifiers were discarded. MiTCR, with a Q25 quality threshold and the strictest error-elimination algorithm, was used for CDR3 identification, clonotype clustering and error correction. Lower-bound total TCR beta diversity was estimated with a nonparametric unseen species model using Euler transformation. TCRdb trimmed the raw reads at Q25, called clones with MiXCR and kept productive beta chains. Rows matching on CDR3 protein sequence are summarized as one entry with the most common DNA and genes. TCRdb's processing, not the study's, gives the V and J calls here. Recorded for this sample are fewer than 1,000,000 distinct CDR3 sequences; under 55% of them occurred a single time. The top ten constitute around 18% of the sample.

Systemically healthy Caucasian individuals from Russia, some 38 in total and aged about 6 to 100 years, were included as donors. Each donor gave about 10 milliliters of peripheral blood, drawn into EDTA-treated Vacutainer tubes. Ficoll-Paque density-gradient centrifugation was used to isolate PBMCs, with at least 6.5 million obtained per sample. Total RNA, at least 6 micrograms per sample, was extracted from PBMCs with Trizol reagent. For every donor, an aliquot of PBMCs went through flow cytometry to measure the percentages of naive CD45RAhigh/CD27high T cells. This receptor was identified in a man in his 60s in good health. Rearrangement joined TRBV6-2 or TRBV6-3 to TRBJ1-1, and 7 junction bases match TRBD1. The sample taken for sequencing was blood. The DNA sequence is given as TGTGCCAGCAGTTACACCAGGGGGATGAACACTGAAGCTTTCTTT. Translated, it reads CASSYTRGMNTEAFF.